The sequence of this T cell receptor (beta chain) was determined in a study of T cell responses to AZD1222 COVID-19 vaccine. V gave up 1 base and J gave up 1 base, with 8 bases separating them. This CDR3 comprises 15 residues. CDR1 LNHDA and CDR2 SQIVND come from the germline V gene (reference sequence). Repertoires were generated with immunoSEQ multiplex PCR, while TCRdb's copy carries only in-frame clones and drops some. The repertoire holds roughly 150,000 clones, with around 92% as singletons. The sample in question was peripheral blood, obtained on day 0 of AZD1222 vaccination. This chain uses TRBV19 with TRBJ1-5; no definite D call. The sequence was collected from an adult in good health. In DNA form, the CDR3 reads TGTGCCAGTAGTATAGGGCAGATAAGCAATCAGCCCCAGCATTTT. The encoded protein is CASSIGQISNQPQHF.